Presented here are 26 T cell receptor beta chains from one specimen sequenced in a study of early T cells in non-severe SARS-CoV-2 infection. One entry per CDR3 protein, called by TCRdb with MiXCR from the 5' RACE reads. The sample has 80,000 to 95,000 distinct CDR3 sequences, 14% seen once; the top ten hold roughly 9.7%. The sequencing input was whole blood. All receptors come from an adult who was a healthcare worker with PCR-confirmed SARS-CoV-2 infection or an uninfected control (not recorded which).

The CDR3: CSVESRTSGRGQYF. The DNA for the CDR3 is TGCAGCGTGGAGTCCCGGACTAGCGGGAGGGGCCAGTACTTC. The chain is built from TRBV29-1 and TRBJ2-5, with 15 bases lining up with TRBD2. CDR3 length: 14 amino acids. Trimming removed 6 bases from V and 10 bases from J; junction bases left unmatched: 9. Germline CDR1 reads SQVTM; CDR2 reads ANQGSEA.

The V gene is TRBV6-2 or TRBV6-3, the J gene TRBJ2-3; maybe TRBD2 (5 bases). This CDR3 spans 14 amino acids. V dropped 7 bases and J dropped 4 bases, with 15 bases sitting between them. Germline CDR1 and CDR2: MNHEY and SVGEGT. CDR3 sequence (DNA): TGTGCCAGCAACAAATCGACCGGGGCAGATACGCAGTATTTT. Translation: CASNKSTGADTQYF.

This clonotype has a handful of counts. V gene TRBV9 combines with J gene TRBJ2-2; possibly TRBD1 for D (5 bases). There are 16 residues in the CDR3. Trimming removed 1 base from V and 3 bases from J, with 13 bases in between. Germline V gives CDR1 SGDLS, CDR2 YYNGEE. The CDR3 coding sequence is TGTGCCAGCAGCGTATCTCAGGGTGGGGACACCGGGGAGCTGTTTTTT. This gives the protein CASSVSQGGDTGELFF.

This clonotype was counted a few times. The V and J genes are TRBV4-3 and TRBJ1-1, with D tentatively TRBD1 (5 bases). V was shortened by 0 bases and J by 0 bases, with 11 bases between the two germline ends. The CDR3 runs to 16 residues. Per germline, CDR1 LGHNA and CDR2 YSLEER. In DNA, the CDR3 is TGCGCCAGCAGCCAAGATCGGGGGGTCATGAACACTGAAGCTTTCTTT. Protein product: CASSQDRGVMNTEAFF.

This chain uses TRBV5-5 with TRBJ2-5, with 10 nucleotides matching TRBD1. Per germline, CDR1 SGHKS and CDR2 YYEKEE (reference sequence). V shed 3 bases, J shed 13 bases, and the junction held 6 bases outside the gene matches. The CDR3 contains 12 residues. The CDR3 protein is CASSWGTGDPYF. CDR3 nucleotide sequence: TGTGCCAGCAGCTGGGGGACAGGGGATCCGTACTTC.

The chain has TRBV7-9 and TRBJ2-7, with D possibly TRBD2 on 6 matching bases. The CDR3 has 13 amino acids. CDR1 SEHNR and CDR2 FQNEAQ come from the germline V gene (reference sequence). V was cut by 5 bases and J by 0 bases, with 8 bases left in between. The CDR3 sequence is CASSGGISYEQYF. In DNA, the CDR3 is TGTGCCAGCAGCGGGGGGATCTCCTACGAGCAGTACTTC.

V usage is TRBV23-1 and J usage is TRBJ2-2; 7 bases fit TRBD1. TRBV23-1 is noted as an ORF with a role that remains uncertain. This CDR3 is built from 16 residues. Trimming at V came to 6 bases and at J to 1 base, leaving 8 bases not matched to a gene. The CDR3 DNA follows: TGCGCCAGCAGAACTCCGGGACAGCTGAACACCGGGGAGCTGTTTTTT. Translated, it gives CASRTPGQLNTGELFF.

The rearrangement uses TRBV2 and TRBJ2-5; 10 bases fit TRBD2. Germline CDR1 reads SNHLY; CDR2 reads FYNNEI. This CDR3 is built from 16 residues. With 7 bases clipped from V and 0 bases from J, the junction kept 8 bases outside the gene matches. The CDR3 protein is CASNPLAGVNQETQYF. The CDR3 bases are TGTGCCAGCAACCCTCTAGCGGGGGTCAACCAAGAGACCCAGTACTTC. The entire variable domain, with the rest obtained from reference TRBV2 and TRBJ2-5, is as follows: EPEVTQTPSHQVTQMGQEVILRCVPISNHLYFYWYRQILGQKVEFLVSFYNNEISEKSEIFDDQFSVERPDGSNFTLKIRSTKLEDSAMYFCASNPLAGVNQETQYFGPGTRLLVL.

CDR3 loop: CAISAGTGRESPLHF. CDR3 nucleotide sequence: TGTGCCATCAGTGCGGGGACAGGGAGAGAATCACCCCTCCACTTT. The chain has TRBV10-3 and TRBJ1-6, with TRBD1 matching over 9 bases. CDR3 size: 15 residues. Trimming cost V 4 bases and J 10 bases; bases outside gene matches: 8. Germline CDR1 reads ENHRY; CDR2 reads SYGVKD.

This clonotype has a handful of counts. The V gene is TRBV20-1, the J gene TRBJ2-3; 13 bases align to TRBD2. Trimming cost V 5 bases and J 2 bases; bases outside gene matches: 4. This CDR3 comprises 15 residues. Germline V lookup: CDR1 DFQATT, CDR2 SNEGSKA (reference sequence). CDR3 nucleotides: TGCAGTGCTTGGACTAGCGGGGGCCTCACAGATACGCAGTATTTT. As protein: CSAWTSGGLTDTQYF.

Many counts were recorded for this clonotype. This chain links TRBV28 with TRBJ1-4; D is undetermined. This CDR3 contains 14 residues. V shed 9 bases and J shed 2 bases, with 13 bases lying between them. Per germline, CDR1 MDHEN and CDR2 SYDVKM. CDR3 region: CASGQDFTNEKLFF. The CDR3 bases are TGTGCCAGTGGGCAGGATTTCACTAATGAAAAACTGTTTTTT.

This clonotype was counted at least ten times. This chain connects TRBV20-1 to TRBJ1-5; unclear D gene. Germline CDR1 reads DFQATT; CDR2 reads SNEGSKA (reference sequence). Trimming left V 3 bases short and J 3 bases short, with 12 bases between. The CDR3 runs to 14 residues. The CDR3: CSARLLAFNQPQHF. CDR3 bases: TGCAGTGCTAGGCTCCTGGCATTCAATCAGCCCCAGCATTTT.

In its sample, this clonotype was seen many times. The genes are TRBV20-1 and TRBJ1-1; weak D call: TRBD1 (5 bases). The CDR3 has 14 residues. The germline V gene encodes CDR1 DFQATT and CDR2 SNEGSKA (reference sequence). V lost 1 base to trimming and J lost 1 base, with 10 bases between them. In DNA, the CDR3 is TGCAGTGCTAGAGGGCTTCAGGGGAACACTGAAGCTTTCTTT. Its protein product is CSARGLQGNTEAFF.

V and J are TRBV5-1 and TRBJ2-1; D possibly corresponds to TRBD2 (6 bases). This CDR3 has 13 residues. CDR1 is SGHRS and CDR2 is YFSETQ in the germline V gene. The V and J ends lost 7 bases and 7 bases respectively, with 15 bases between them. DNA of the CDR3: TGCGCCAGCGCTAGGGCAGGAGGGAATGAGCAGTTCTTC. Residues: CASARAGGNEQFF.

The V call is TRBV20-1, the J call TRBJ1-1; 7 nucleotides line up with TRBD1. Trimming removed 5 bases from V and 1 base from J; junction bases left unmatched: 7. CDR3 size: 14 residues. Germline loops: CDR1 DFQATT, CDR2 SNEGSKA (reference sequence). CDR3 region: CSASATGQNTEAFF. CDR3 in DNA: TGCAGTGCTTCCGCGACAGGGCAGAACACTGAAGCTTTCTTT.

The chain couples TRBV7-9 to TRBJ2-3; tentatively, D is TRBD2 (6 bases). This CDR3 spans 17 amino acids. Germline V gene sequence: CDR1 SEHNR, CDR2 FQNEAQ (reference sequence). V lost 5 bases and J lost 0, with 18 bases in between. DNA for the CDR3: TGTGCCAGCAGCACACCTCTCGGGGGACCCAGCACAGATACGCAGTATTTT. It specifies CASSTPLGGPSTDTQYF.

The chain recombines TRBV7-8 with TRBJ1-4, with no clear D. V gave up 5 bases and J gave up 5 bases, with 9 bases separating them. CDR3 length: 13 residues. The germline CDR1 and CDR2 sequences are SGHVS and FQNEAQ. CDR3: CASSPTVNEKLFF. Here the CDR3 DNA reads TGTGCCAGCAGCCCTACTGTGAATGAAAAACTGTTTTTT.

This clonotype was recorded a few times. The V gene is TRBV27, the J gene TRBJ2-2; D is perhaps TRBD2 (7 bases). The V gene's germline CDR1 is MNHEY and CDR2 SMNVEV (reference sequence). The CDR3 sequence is 14 residues long. The ends were cut back, 6 bases at V and 6 bases at J, with 14 bases in the middle. The CDR3 region is CASRLEGGAGELFF. Here the CDR3 DNA reads TGTGCCAGCAGACTCGAGGGGGGGGCCGGGGAGCTGTTTTTT.

The chain recombines TRBV29-1 with TRBJ2-7, with 8 nucleotides matching TRBD1. The CDR3 runs 14 residues. Germline values: CDR1 SQVTM, CDR2 ANQGSEA. Trimming took 6 bases from V and 1 from J; bases not matched to a gene: 8. The CDR3 loop reads CSVALTGGSYEQYF. The CDR3 DNA reads as TGCAGCGTAGCCCTAACAGGGGGATCCTACGAGCAGTACTTC.

This clonotype was recorded many times. The chain employs TRBV3-1 and TRBJ1-2; no definite D call. V was trimmed by 1 base and J by 2 bases, leaving 17 bases between them. CDR1 is LGHDT, CDR2 YNNKEL, per germline (reference sequence). The length of the CDR3 is 17 residues. Here the CDR3 DNA reads TGTGCCAGCAGCCAAGGGACGGGCTCGTCGGGGAACTATGGCTACACCTTC. Protein sequence: CASSQGTGSSGNYGYTF.

The V gene is TRBV6-2 or TRBV6-3, the J gene TRBJ1-3, with D unclear. CDR1 MNHEY and CDR2 SVGEGT come from the germline V gene. Trimming pared 6 bases from V and 4 bases from J, leaving 13 bases between. The CDR3 is 14 residues long. CDR3: CASRPRWAGNTIYF. CDR3 nucleotides: TGTGCCAGCAGGCCCCGGTGGGCCGGAAACACCATATATTTT.

The sample holds a few counts of this clonotype. The chain links TRBV3-1 to TRBJ2-4, with a tentative D call TRBD2 (5 bases). There are 14 residues in the CDR3. V was shortened by 4 bases and J by 0 bases, with 7 bases between the two germline ends. Germline values: CDR1 LGHDT, CDR2 YNNKEL (reference sequence). Written as DNA, the CDR3 is TGTGCCAGCAGCCCACGGGAAGCCAAAAACATTCAGTACTTC. It specifies CASSPREAKNIQYF.

This clonotype was observed at least ten times. The rearrangement joins TRBV6-6 to TRBJ2-5, with 8 bases fitting TRBD1. The CDR3 runs 15 residues. CDR1 MNHNY and CDR2 SVGAGI come from the germline V gene (reference sequence). The J segment lost 3 bases and the V segment lost 2 bases, leaving 5 bases of the junction unmatched. DNA of the CDR3: TGTGCCAGCAGTTACCCTGGACAGGGCAAAGAGACCCAGTACTTC. It codes for CASSYPGQGKETQYF.

V usage is TRBV6-2 or TRBV6-3 and J usage is TRBJ2-5; D might be TRBD1 (6 bases). Trimming pared 7 bases from V and 5 bases from J, leaving 17 bases between. This CDR3 comprises 14 residues. The germline V gene encodes CDR1 MNHEY and CDR2 SVGEGT. CDR3 sequence (DNA): TGTGCCAGCAAGTTCTCAACAGGGATGGAGACCCAGTACTTC. Its protein is CASKFSTGMETQYF.

CDR3 protein: CASSLDPQGLTF. As DNA, the CDR3 is TGTGCCAGCAGCTTAGATCCCCAGGGCCTGACTTTC. The chain carries TRBV11-2 and TRBJ2-6; tentatively, D is TRBD1 (5 bases). This CDR3 contains 12 residues. CDR1 and CDR2 from the germline V gene are SGHAT and FQNNGV. V was trimmed by 0 bases and J by 15 bases, leaving 9 bases between them.

The rearrangement joins TRBV11-2 to TRBJ1-2; 7 positions match TRBD1. The V gene's germline CDR1 is SGHAT and CDR2 FQNNGV. V trimming: 4 bases; J trimming: 4 bases; junction bases outside the gene matches: 6. The length of the CDR3 is 14 residues. In DNA form, the CDR3 reads TGTGCCAGCAGCTACCTGGGACAGAGCTATGGCTACACCTTC. It codes for CASSYLGQSYGYTF.